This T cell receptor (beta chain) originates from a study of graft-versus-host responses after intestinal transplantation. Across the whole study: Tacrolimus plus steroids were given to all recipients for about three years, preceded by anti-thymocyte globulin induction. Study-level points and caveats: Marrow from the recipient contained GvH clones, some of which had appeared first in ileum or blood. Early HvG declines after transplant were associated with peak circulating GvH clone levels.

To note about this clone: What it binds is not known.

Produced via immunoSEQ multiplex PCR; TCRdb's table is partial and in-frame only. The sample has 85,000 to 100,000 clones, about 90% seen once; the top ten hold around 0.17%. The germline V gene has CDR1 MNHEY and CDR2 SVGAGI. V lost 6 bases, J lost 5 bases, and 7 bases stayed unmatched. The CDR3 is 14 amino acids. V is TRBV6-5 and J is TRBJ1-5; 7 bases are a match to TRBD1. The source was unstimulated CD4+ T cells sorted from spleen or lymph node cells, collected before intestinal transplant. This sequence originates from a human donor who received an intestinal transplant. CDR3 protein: CASRETGRYQPQHF. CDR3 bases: TGTGCCAGCAGGGAGACAGGGAGGTATCAGCCCCAGCATTTT.